The clone carrying this T cell receptor beta chain was recorded at least ten times. Its antigen is unidentified. Template switching with 5'RACE generated the TCR cDNA and added a universal primer site and UMIs. Via MiXCR, TCRdb re-called the 5' RACE reads, giving one row per CDR3 protein. The sample records roughly 310,000 distinct CDR3 sequences, 8.7% being singletons. The data were taken from a study of T cells after yellow fever vaccination. Trimming removed 6 bases from V and 5 bases from J; junction bases left unmatched: 10. The germline V gene has CDR1 MNHEY and CDR2 SVGEGT. CDR3 size: 15 residues. General study results and limits: In post-booster samples, most primary-vaccination clones reappeared (around 95% CD4, 88% CD8). There was a possibility that FACS-sorted repertoires contained abundant clonotypes contaminating from the bulk population.

This rearrangement joins TRBV6-2 or TRBV6-3 to TRBJ2-7; 10 bases align to TRBD1. Here the sequenced sample was PBMCs, taken on the day of the first yellow fever vaccination. This receptor was obtained from a man between 18 and 29 years old who received the YFV17D yellow fever vaccine. The CDR3 nucleotides are TGTGCCAGCAGCGTCATTGGACAGGGGGATGACGAGCAGTACTTC. It yields the protein CASSVIGQGDDEQYF.